A single sample is the source of the 18 T cell receptor beta chains below, sequenced in a study of T-cell memory formation after mild COVID-19 (dated by TCRdb to about 2021). Receptor amplification or capture employed 5' RACE. The run used an Illumina NovaSeq 6000. Clones were called with MiXCR by TCRdb after fastp trimmed the public reads at Q25, and only in-frame beta chains were retained. Every distinct CDR3 protein forms one entry, paired with its most common genes and DNA. Recorded for this sample are hundreds of thousands of distinct CDR3 sequences; more than 15% of them occurred a single time. The ten largest clones take up around 13% of the sample. The material sequenced was PBMCs or a T cell subset sorted from them (not recorded which). Receptors originate from an adult woman who had mild COVID-19 (a few samples of this study predate the infection). The sample titles of this study are shuffled in the database, so cell type and time point are left out; the donor was told from shared clones.

V and J are TRBV5-1 and TRBJ2-1; D is undetermined. Germline V gives CDR1 SGHRS, CDR2 YFSETQ. Trimming left V 0 bases short and J 10 bases short, with 11 bases between. The CDR3 has 13 residues. The CDR3 bases are TGCGCCAGCAGCTTGGCAGTATACGGGGAGCAGTTCTTC. Its protein product is CASSLAVYGEQFF. The full variable domain, with the rest looked up from reference TRBV5-1 and TRBJ2-1, is KAGVTQTPRYLIKTRGQQVTLSCSPISGHRSVSWYQQTPGQGLQFLFEYFSETQRNKGNFPGRFSGRQFSNSRSEMNVSTLELGDSALYLCASSLAVYGEQFFGPGTRLTVL.

The V gene is TRBV15, the J gene TRBJ1-1, with D unresolved. CDR1 LNHNV and CDR2 YYDKDF come from the germline V gene (reference sequence). This CDR3 spans 13 amino acids. The ends were cut back, 1 base at V and 3 bases at J, with 6 bases in the middle. The CDR3, as DNA: TGTGCCACCAGCAGAGGCGGATACACTGAAGCTTTCTTT. This encodes CATSRGGYTEAFF.

This clonotype was found a few times. CDR3 region: CASSYGPEQFF. The CDR3 region has the DNA TGTGCCAGCAGCTACGGCCCTGAGCAGTTCTTC. This chain links TRBV11-2 with TRBJ2-1; D uncertain. The V gene lost 4 bases and the J gene lost 9 bases, with 7 bases spanning the gap. This CDR3 comprises 11 residues. Germline lookup yields CDR1 SGHAT and CDR2 FQNNGV. The full variable domain, its missing parts supplied by reference TRBV11-2 and TRBJ2-1, is EAGVAQSPRYKIIEKRQSVAFWCNPISGHATLYWYQQILGQGPKLLIQFQNNGVVDDSQLPKDRFSAERLKGVDSTLKIQPAKLEDSAVYLCASSYGPEQFFGPGTRLTVL.

This clonotype has just a few counts. V usage is TRBV18 and J usage is TRBJ2-7, with D uncertain. The CDR3 contains 12 residues. The V end lost 6 bases, the J end lost 7 bases, and 13 bases lay between the germline ends. Germline V lookup: CDR1 KGHSH, CDR2 LQKENI. The CDR3, as DNA: TGTGCCAGCTCCCCCGGTGGTTTGGAGCAGTACTTC. Translation: CASSPGGLEQYF.

This clonotype was seen only a few times. The chain recombines TRBV6-6 with TRBJ1-1; D may be TRBD1 (5 bases). The CDR3 extends over 15 amino acids. Trimming left V 2 bases short and J 1 base short, with 11 bases between. CDR1 and CDR2 (germline): MNHNY, SVGAGI (reference sequence). This chain's CDR3 is CASSYRGGRNTEAFF. The CDR3, as DNA: TGTGCCAGCAGTTACCGGGGGGGAAGGAACACTGAAGCTTTCTTT.

This clonotype came up once. The rearrangement joins TRBV5-4 to TRBJ2-3, with D maybe TRBD2 (5 bases). From germline, CDR1 is SGHNT and CDR2 YYREEE (reference sequence). This CDR3 is built from 15 residues. The germline V and J ends were trimmed by 2 bases and 2 bases, with 12 bases remaining between them. In DNA form, the CDR3 reads TGTGCCAGCAGCTTCCAGTCCGGGGACACAGATACGCAGTATTTT. Residues: CASSFQSGDTDTQYF. Combining the CDR3 with reference TRBV5-4 and TRBJ2-3 gives the whole variable domain ETGVTQSPTHLIKTRGQQVTLRCSSQSGHNTVSWYQQALGQGPQFIFQYYREEENGRGNFPPRFSGLQFPNYSSELNVNALELDDSALYLCASSFQSGDTDTQYFGPGTRLTVL.

This clonotype has more than one count but fewer than ten. The rearrangement joins TRBV6-2 or TRBV6-3 to TRBJ1-1, with D tentatively TRBD1 (6 bases). The V gene's germline CDR1 is MNHEY and CDR2 SVGEGT. The CDR3 is 13 residues long. CDR3 sequence reads: CGTGATMNTEAFF. The CDR3 DNA is TGTGGGACGGGGGCCACAATGAACACTGAAGCTTTCTTT.

V is TRBV30 and J is TRBJ1-2, with no clear D. Germline CDR1 GTSNPN, CDR2 SVGIG (reference sequence). Trimming took 2 bases from V and 0 from J, leaving 25 bases between them. CDR3 size: 19 residues. The CDR3 reads CAWSSTGPEVGLANYGYTF. The CDR3 bases are TGTGCCTGGAGTTCAACCGGGCCCGAGGTGGGTTTAGCTAACTATGGCTACACCTTC.

The chain couples TRBV5-1 to TRBJ1-1; D not resolved. The CDR3 extends over 12 amino acids. Trimming removed 4 bases at V and 11 bases at J, with 15 bases between. The germline V gene has CDR1 SGHRS and CDR2 YFSETQ. In DNA, the CDR3 is TGCGCCAGCAGCCCAGACAAGGCCGCCGCTTTCTTT. Residues: CASSPDKAAAFF.

In DNA form, the CDR3 reads TGTGCCAGCAGCGGAGGATTTAGCGGGAGAGGCACAGATACGCAGTATTTT. It is translated as CASSGGFSGRGTDTQYF. The V and J genes are TRBV9 and TRBJ2-3; 9 nucleotides match TRBD2. Germline-derived CDR1 and CDR2 are SGDLS and YYNGEE. The CDR3 length is 17 residues. Germline trimming cut 3 bases from V and 1 base from J; bases unmatched to any gene: 9.

This clonotype was seen many times. The chain couples TRBV7-3 to TRBJ2-2; the match to TRBD1 covers 10 bases. The V gene's germline CDR1 is SGHTA and CDR2 FQGTGA. CDR3 length equals 15 residues. With 5 bases clipped from V and 7 bases from J, the junction kept 7 bases outside the gene matches. CDR3 nucleotides: TGTGCCAGCAGCCCGACAGGGGGCGGGAACGGGGAGCTGTTTTTT. Its translation: CASSPTGGGNGELFF.

The chain employs TRBV23-1 and TRBJ1-2; a possible D gene is TRBD1 (5 bases). TRBV23-1 counts as an open reading frame of uncertain function. CDR3 size: 15 residues. Trimming pared 1 base from V and 2 bases from J, leaving 11 bases between. The chain's CDR3 is CASSQYSGANYGYTF. DNA for the CDR3: TGCGCCAGCAGTCAATACTCTGGGGCCAACTATGGCTACACCTTC.

Many counts were recorded for this clonotype. The CDR3 loop is CSARGTSGGDTGELFF. DNA of the CDR3: TGCAGTGCTAGGGGGACTAGCGGAGGAGACACCGGGGAGCTGTTTTTT. The chain uses TRBV20-1 and TRBJ2-2; 11 positions match TRBD2. The germline V gene has CDR1 DFQATT and CDR2 SNEGSKA (reference sequence). The junction had 6 bases not matched to a gene; V was cut back by 3 bases and J by 3 bases. This CDR3 is built from 16 residues.

The chain is built from TRBV5-1 and TRBJ2-4; D is ambiguous. V was clipped by 0 bases and J by 0 bases, with 13 bases between them. The V gene's germline CDR1 is SGHRS and CDR2 YFSETQ. The CDR3 covers 17 residues. The CDR3 region is CASSLEAPQLAKNIQYF. The DNA for the CDR3 is TGCGCCAGCAGCTTGGAGGCACCCCAATTAGCCAAAAACATTCAGTACTTC. The whole variable domain, remainder taken from reference TRBV5-1 and TRBJ2-4, is KAGVTQTPRYLIKTRGQQVTLSCSPISGHRSVSWYQQTPGQGLQFLFEYFSETQRNKGNFPGRFSGRQFSNSRSEMNVSTLELGDSALYLCASSLEAPQLAKNIQYFGAGTRLSVL.

The chain combines TRBV12-3 or TRBV12-4 with TRBJ1-2, with TRBD1 identical over 8 bases. CDR3 length equals 15 residues. The trim removed 4 bases at V and 4 bases at J, leaving 8 bases unmatched. The CDR3 DNA reads TGTGCCAGCAGTTCGGACAGGGAGGAAGGCTATGGCTACACCTTC. Its translation is CASSSDREEGYGYTF.

V usage is TRBV11-2 and J usage is TRBJ1-3; D not certain. CDR1 is SGHAT, CDR2 FQNNGV, per germline. V lost 0 bases and J lost 1, with 1 base in between. CDR3 length equals 13 residues. The CDR3 is CASSLESGNTIYF. The CDR3 bases are TGTGCCAGCAGCTTAGAATCTGGAAACACCATATATTTT.

The sample holds a few counts of this clonotype. V usage is TRBV7-9 and J usage is TRBJ2-7; the D is unclear. With 1 base removed from V and 3 bases from J, the gap between germline ends came to 10 bases. The CDR3 extends over 14 amino acids. The V gene's germline CDR1 is SEHNR and CDR2 FQNEAQ (reference sequence). The CDR3 region has the DNA TGTGCCAGCAGCTTAGGAGGCAGTCACTACGAGCAGTACTTC. The encoded protein is CASSLGGSHYEQYF.

This sequence joins TRBV12-3 or TRBV12-4 and TRBJ2-7; 8 bases match TRBD1. With 3 bases clipped from V and 1 base from J, the junction kept 11 bases outside the gene matches. The CDR3 contains 17 residues. In DNA, the CDR3 is TGTGCCAGCAGTTTTTCCTTCCGGACAGGGCTATCCTACGAGCAGTACTTC. As protein: CASSFSFRTGLSYEQYF.